This T cell receptor (beta chain) was captured in a study of somatic mutations in cytotoxic T cells in rheumatoid arthritis. Study-wide findings and caveats: About an eighth of the roughly 65 patients had a largest CD8+ clone above 20% of CD8+ cells. For CD8+ T-cell clonality, rheumatoid arthritis patients and age-matched healthy controls did not differ significantly. Rising age went with increasing CD8+ clonality in rheumatoid arthritis patients; healthy controls showed no such increase.

This clone turned up a few times. Its antigen remains unidentified. Profiling relied on immunoSEQ multiplex PCR, and the TCRdb table lists in-frame clones only, not all of them. The sample contains 23,000 or so clones, under 75% of which appear only once. CDR3 size: 16 residues. J was trimmed by 3 bases and V by 6 bases; bases with no gene match: 10. Germline V CDR1 and CDR2: MRHNA, SNTAGT. Input material: CD8+ T cells sorted from blood. The chain uses TRBV6-4 and TRBJ1-1, with 10 bases lining up with TRBD1. This clonotype was sampled from a woman under 30 in good health. DNA of the CDR3: TGTGCCAGCAGCTTACACCACGGGACAGGGGACACTGAAGCTTTCTTT. It translates to CASSLHHGTGDTEAFF.